This T cell receptor beta chain is from a study of OX40 agonist ivuxolimab in advanced cancers. Unmatched junction bases numbered 13, after V lost 7 bases and J lost 1 base. The CDR3 consists of 17 residues. In germline, CDR1 is LNHDA, CDR2 SQIVND (reference sequence). Only in-frame clones appear in the TCRdb table, and some are missing; sequencing was by immunoSEQ multiplex PCR. The sample contains 95,000 to 150,000 clones, just over 90% of which appear only once. This sequence originates from an adult with an advanced solid tumor such as melanoma, head and neck, liver or kidney cancer. This rearrangement joins TRBV19 to TRBJ1-2; TRBD1 matches 9 bases. The sequences come from CD4+ or CD8+ T cells sorted from blood, collected in a trial of the OX40 agonist ivuxolimab. CDR3 DNA sequence: TGTGCCAGTACCGGGGACAGGGCCATGGGTCGTAACTATGGCTACACCTTC. As protein: CASTGDRAMGRNYGYTF.